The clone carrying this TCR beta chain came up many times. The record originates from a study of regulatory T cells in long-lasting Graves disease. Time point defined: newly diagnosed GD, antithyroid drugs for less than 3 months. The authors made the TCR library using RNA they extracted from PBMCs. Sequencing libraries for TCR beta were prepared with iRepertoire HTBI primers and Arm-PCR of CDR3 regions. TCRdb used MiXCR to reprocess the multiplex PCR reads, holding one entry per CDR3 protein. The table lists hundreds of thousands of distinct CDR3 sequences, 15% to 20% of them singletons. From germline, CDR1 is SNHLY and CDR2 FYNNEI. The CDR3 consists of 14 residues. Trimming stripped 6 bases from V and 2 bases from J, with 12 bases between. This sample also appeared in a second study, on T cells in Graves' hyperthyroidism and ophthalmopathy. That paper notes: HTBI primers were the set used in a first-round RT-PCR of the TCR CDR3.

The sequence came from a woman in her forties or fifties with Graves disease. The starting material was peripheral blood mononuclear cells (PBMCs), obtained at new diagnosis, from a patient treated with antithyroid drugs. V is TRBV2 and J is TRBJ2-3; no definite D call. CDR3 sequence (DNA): TGTGCCAGCAGCCCTGACTCGTACACAGATACGCAGTATTTT. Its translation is CASSPDSYTDTQYF.